This record concerns one T cell receptor beta chain sequence. The target antigen is unknown. This record belongs to a study of cytomegalovirus exposure and HLA in healthy donors. Overall study results and limits: TCR sequences were mostly rare, though some public TCRs occurred in many donors. Researchers counted over 150 TCR beta chains as cytomegalovirus-associated.

The donors (healthy individuals) were bone marrow donors. Trimming removed 3 bases at V and 9 bases at J, with 12 bases between. Per germline, CDR1 MGHRA and CDR2 YSYEKL. CDR3 length: 12 amino acids. The PCR had 60 Vbeta and 13 Jbeta primers. Here immunoSEQ multiplex PCR was the method, and the copy in TCRdb shows in-frame clones only, minus some. The sample holds over 45,000 clones, roughly 80% seen once. The specimen was PBMCs. The receptor's source is a man younger than 45 in good health and CMV-seronegative. The rearrangement links TRBV4-1 to TRBJ2-7; D not certain. CDR3: CASSHPFAGQYF. In DNA form, the CDR3 reads TGCGCCAGCAGCCACCCCTTCGCAGGGCAGTACTTC.